This TCR beta chain appears in the sequencing data of a study of glioma-infiltrating T cells after dendritic cell vaccination. Across the study: Dendritic cell vaccine was injected intradermally three times, biweekly.

Regarding time point: after dendritic cell vaccination, including at tumor progression/relapse. This table comes from immunoSEQ multiplex PCR, and its TCRdb copy is limited to in-frame clones, with some not included. The table includes just under 60,000 clones, about 80% detected once. The length of the CDR3 is 12 residues. The germline gives CDR1 SNHLY, CDR2 FYNNEI. A word on this clone: One end of the junction fails to match germline, which may point to a read error.

Specimen: blood, collected after dendritic cell vaccination. This receptor was identified in a human donor with glioblastoma. This chain joins TRBV2 and TRBJ1-1; no clear D. The chain's CDR3 is CATSGPNTEAFF. The CDR3 nucleotides are TGTGCCACCAGTGGGCCGAACACTGAAGCTTTCTTT.